The 27 T cell receptor beta chains reported below all come from one sample, sequenced in a study of CD8+ T cells in alopecia areata. Cells that came from pooled cutaneous lymph nodes were sorted using CD4, CD8alpha, NKG2D, NKG2ACE and other markers. RNA extraction and reverse transcription yielded cDNA as sequencing template. Only in-frame clones appear in the TCRdb table, and some are missing; sequencing was by immunoSEQ multiplex PCR. The sample was found to contain 250,000 or so clones, and every one recurs. Input material: CD4+ T cells sorted from a lymph node. The receptors were gathered from a C3H/HeJ mouse with alopecia areata. This strain has MHC haplotype H2-k.

Regarding this clone: These gene names are mouse names. The CDR3 region is CTCSADGNTEVFF. The CDR3 bases that were read are TGCACCTGCAGTGCAGATGGGAACACA. The chain uses TRBV1 and TRBJ1-1, with D unresolved. The read ends 4 residues before the CDR3 terminus; that terminus is restored from the germline J gene. The CDR3 extends over 13 amino acids. Germline CDR1 NSQYPW, CDR2 LRSPGD (reference sequence). V was cut by 0 bases and J by 1 base, with 3 bases left in between.

This clone was counted a few times. Gene labels here are mouse ones. The read halts 4 residues ahead of the CDR3 end, with the missing end drawn from the germline J gene. The J gene is TRBJ2-1, the V gene TRBV5, with 7 bases matching TRBD2. Germline CDR1 LGHNA, CDR2 YNLKQL (reference sequence). This CDR3 comprises 16 residues. The sequenced part of the CDR3 DNA is TGTGCCAGCAGCCAAGATGGGCTGGGGGTGACGGCT. Translating it yields CASSQDGLGVTA. The complete CDR3 reads CASSQDGLGVTAEQFF.

This clone was picked up a small number of times. Gene and germline names: mouse. The sequence runs out 4 residues before the end of the CDR3; the remainder is reconstructed from the germline J gene. The chain has TRBV13-2 and TRBJ1-2; 9 positions agree with TRBD1. The V gene's germline CDR1 is NNHNN and CDR2 SYGAGS (reference sequence). V trimming: 3 bases; J trimming: 4 bases; junction bases outside the gene matches: 7. The CDR3 contains 15 residues. The CDR3 DNA, read in part, is TGTGCCAGCGGTGCCTCCACAGGGGGCCCCTCC. It is translated as CASGASTGGPS. The whole CDR3 reads CASGASTGGPSDYTF.

With regard to this clone: The germline and genes are mouse ones. The sequence runs out 4 residues before the end of the CDR3; the remainder is reconstructed from the germline J gene. V and J are TRBV31 and TRBJ1-2, with D possibly being TRBD1 (6 bases). The CDR3 totals 11 residues. CDR1 GKSSPN and CDR2 SITVG come from the germline V gene. This chain's CDR3 is CAWEGQTDYTF. The DNA read from the CDR3 is TGTGCCTGGGAGGGACAAACC.

Only a few counts were recorded for this clone. The gene symbols are mouse symbols. The CDR3 end lies 4 residues beyond the end of the read and is filled in from the germline J gene. Other DNA sequences within the sample encode an identical CDR3. The chain couples TRBV13-3 to TRBJ2-3, with a weak D call TRBD1 (5 bases). The CDR3 length is 14 residues. Germline lookup yields CDR1 NNHDY and CDR2 SYVADS. V dropped 2 bases and J dropped 0 bases, with 7 bases sitting between them. The CDR3 DNA, read in part, is TGTGCCAGCAGTGAAAGGGGTAGTGCAGAA. Encoded protein: CASSERGSAE. The CDR3 as a whole reads CASSERGSAETLYF.

Of note for this clone: All gene names here are mouse names. The read stops 4 residues short of the end of the CDR3; the missing end is completed from the germline J gene. Additional DNA sequences in this sample encode the identical CDR3. The chain couples TRBV14 to TRBJ2-5; D call uncertain. The V end lost 1 base, the J end lost 3 bases, and 6 bases lay between the germline ends. In germline, CDR1 is SGHDT, CDR2 FRDEAV. The CDR3 loop spans 13 amino acids. The CDR3 bases that were read are TGTGCCAGCAGTTTCCCAGATCAAGAC. Encoded protein: CASSFPDQD. The CDR3 as a whole reads CASSFPDQDTQYF.

As for this clone: The listed genes are named as in mouse. The read ends 4 residues shy of where the CDR3 ends; the end is completed using the germline J gene. Other DNA sequences within the sample encode an identical CDR3. V gene TRBV13-3 combines with J gene TRBJ1-1; tentative D call: TRBD1 (5 bases). V dropped 3 bases and J dropped 1 base, with 7 bases sitting between them. The CDR3 has 13 amino acids. Germline CDR1 NNHDY, CDR2 SYVADS. The covered CDR3 bases are TGTGCCAGCAGTGGTCAGGGAAACACA. Encoded protein: CASSGQGNT. The whole CDR3 protein is CASSGQGNTEVFF.

This clone has only a few counts. Mouse gene names and germline throughout. The sequenced part of the CDR3 DNA is TGCACCTGCAGTGAGGGACAAAACTAT. Protein: CTCSEGQNY. The whole CDR3 is CTCSEGQNYEQYF. V and J are TRBV1 and TRBJ2-7; TRBD1 might be the D (6 bases). The CDR3 end falls 4 residues outside the read, so it is completed with the germline J gene. The CDR3 spans 13 residues. Germline assignment: CDR1 NSQYPW and CDR2 LRSPGD (reference sequence). V was cut by 4 bases and J by 3 bases, with 10 bases left in between.

Remarks on this clone: Gene names and germline match the mouse. From the germline J gene comes the end of the CDR3, since the read stops 4 residues before it. At the DNA level, this CDR3 is encoded by other sequences in the same sample as well. V and J are TRBV5 and TRBJ2-5; 13 bases are a match to TRBD2. The CDR3 has 15 amino acids. V lost 4 bases to trimming and J lost 3 bases; unmatched junction nucleotides: 1. Germline assignment: CDR1 LGHNA and CDR2 YNLKQL (reference sequence). The CDR3: CASSPGLGGQDTQYF. The covered CDR3 bases are TGTGCCAGCAGCCCGGGACTGGGGGGGCAAGAC.

This clone has more than one count but fewer than ten. Gene names refer to mouse genes. Read data end 4 residues before the CDR3 end; the end is taken from the germline J gene. Different DNA sequences within this sample yield the same CDR3. The V gene is TRBV1, the J gene TRBJ2-1; 8 nucleotides line up with TRBD2. V was clipped by 3 bases and J by 3 bases; unmatched bases: 1. Germline CDR1 reads NSQYPW; CDR2 reads LRSPGD (reference sequence). This CDR3 contains 14 residues. This chain's CDR3 is CTCSAGGVYAEQFF. CDR3 DNA, as far as it was read: TGCACCTGCAGTGCTGGGGGGGTCTATGCT. Filled out from reference TRBV1 and TRBJ2-1, the complete variable domain reads VTLLEQNPRWRLVPRGQAVNLRCILKNSQYPWMSWYQQDLQKQLQWLFTLRSPGDKEVKSLPGADYLATRVTDTELRLQVANMSQGRTLYCTCSAGGVYAEQFFGPGTRLTVL.

There are a few counts of this clone. Gene names follow the mouse nomenclature. The read stops 4 residues short of the end of the CDR3; the missing end is completed from the germline J gene. The chain combines TRBV13-3 with TRBJ2-2; D remains ambiguous. V shed 0 bases and J shed 1 base, with 7 bases lying between them. Looked up from germline, CDR1 is NNHDY and CDR2 is SYVADS. The CDR3 runs 15 residues. The CDR3 sequence is CASSDDNLNTGQLYF. The sequenced CDR3 bases are TGTGCCAGCAGTGATGACAATTTAAACACCGGG.

Concerning this clone: The genes and germline here are from mouse. The missing CDR3 end, 4 residues past where the read stops, is filled in from the germline J gene. V and J are TRBV13-3 and TRBJ2-1, with a weak D call TRBD1 (5 bases). The CDR3 length is 14 residues. V was shortened by 5 bases and J by 0 bases, with 9 bases between the two germline ends. The germline CDR1 and CDR2 sequences are NNHDY and SYVADS. The CDR3 is CASRKGSNYAEQFF. The part of the CDR3 DNA that was read is TGTGCCAGCAGGAAGGGGAGTAACTATGCT.

On this clone itself: Gene and germline names: mouse. The sequenced fragment ends 4 residues before the CDR3 boundary, so the rest is inferred from the germline J gene. The rearrangement uses TRBV13-2 and TRBJ2-1; 7 bases are shared with TRBD2. Germline V gene sequence: CDR1 NNHNN, CDR2 SYGAGS (reference sequence). J lost 1 base, V lost 0 bases, and 4 bases had no gene match. The CDR3 runs to 16 residues. CDR3 residues: CASGDVTGANYAEQFF. The DNA read from the CDR3 is TGTGCCAGCGGTGATGTAACTGGGGCGAACTATGCT.

About this clone itself: Genes here carry mouse names. The read terminates 4 residues before the CDR3 end, so the remaining end is supplied by the germline J gene. The chain employs TRBV13-1 and TRBJ2-2, with D maybe TRBD1 (6 bases). The CDR3 runs to 16 residues. CDR1 is NSHNY, CDR2 SYGAGN, per germline. Trimming pared 0 bases from V and 3 bases from J, leaving 12 bases between. This CDR3 is CASSDAPGDDTGQLYF. The covered CDR3 bases are TGTGCCAGCAGTGATGCACCAGGGGATGACACCGGG.

Only a few counts were recorded for this clone. Mouse gene names and germline throughout. The DNA ends 4 residues before the CDR3 does, and the rest of the CDR3 is filled in from the germline J gene. This chain links TRBV13-3 with TRBJ2-4; 9 nucleotides agree with TRBD2. J lost 2 bases, V lost 4 bases, and 2 bases had no gene match. The CDR3 contains 14 residues. CDR1 and CDR2 (germline): NNHDY, SYVADS. The DNA read from the CDR3 is TGTGCCAGCAGTCGACTGGGGGTTCAAAAC. Amino acids: CASSRLGVQN. The CDR3 in its entirety is CASSRLGVQNTLYF.

This clone turned up a few times. Germline and genes here are mouse. This sample also contains other DNA sequences that code for the same CDR3. The DNA read from the CDR3 is TGCACCTGCAGTGCAGAGGGGGGGGCGCGGGCT. Its protein is CTCSAEGGARA. The full CDR3 reads CTCSAEGGARAEQFF. The chain is built from TRBV1 and TRBJ2-1, with 8 bases matching TRBD2. The DNA ends 4 residues before the CDR3 does, and the rest of the CDR3 is filled in from the germline J gene. This CDR3 comprises 15 residues. Germline loops: CDR1 NSQYPW, CDR2 LRSPGD (reference sequence).

Many counts were recorded for this clone. Gene names and germline match the mouse. Read data end 4 residues before the CDR3 end; the end is taken from the germline J gene. The chain carries TRBV17 and TRBJ2-2; maybe TRBD1 (6 bases). Germline V gene data show CDR1 as MNHDT and CDR2 as YYDKIL. This CDR3 has 13 residues. Trimming left V 8 bases short and J 1 base short, with 8 bases between. This CDR3 reads CASPDRNTGQLYF. The CDR3 bases that were read are TGTGCTAGCCCGGACAGAAACACCGGG.

Regarding this clone: Gene names are mouse gene names. The read halts 4 residues ahead of the CDR3 end, with the missing end drawn from the germline J gene. This specimen includes other DNA sequences encoding the same CDR3. This chain joins TRBV13-1 and TRBJ2-3; 8 nucleotides match TRBD2. Germline CDR1 reads NSHNY; CDR2 reads SYGAGN. V shed 3 bases, J shed 1 base, and the junction held 1 base outside the gene matches. The CDR3 length is 14 residues. This chain's CDR3 is CASSALGGAETLYF. The sequenced CDR3 bases are TGTGCCAGCAGTGCACTGGGGGGTGCAGAA.

This clone was recorded a few times. Mouse names are used for the genes. The CDR3 extends 4 residues past the end of the read, so its final part is completed from the germline J gene. V and J are TRBV1 and TRBJ2-5, with D unresolved. CDR3 length equals 14 residues. V lost 2 bases and J lost 1, with 7 bases in between. The germline V gene encodes CDR1 NSQYPW and CDR2 LRSPGD (reference sequence). The CDR3 bases that were read are TGCACCTGCAGTGCACGCAGGTACCAAGAC. Translating gives CTCSARRYQD. The entire CDR3 protein is CTCSARRYQDTQYF.

The sample holds a few counts of this clone. Gene names refer to mouse genes. The read gets to within 4 residues of the CDR3 end, and the germline J gene fills in the rest. Other DNA sequences of this sample code for an identical CDR3. V and J are TRBV31 and TRBJ2-1, with 13 bases matching TRBD2. The CDR3 is made up of 15 amino acids. Looked up from germline, CDR1 is GKSSPN and CDR2 is SITVG. The ends lost 0 bases at V and 6 bases at J; junction bases unmatched: 2. The CDR3 reads CAWSLGLGGLAEQFF. The sequenced part of the CDR3 DNA is TGTGCCTGGAGTCTAGGACTGGGGGGGCTTGCT.

A few counts support this clone. The genes are named according to mouse. The sequenced fragment ends 4 residues before the CDR3 boundary, so the rest is inferred from the germline J gene. V and J are TRBV13-1 and TRBJ1-2; 8 bases fit TRBD1. V gave up 7 bases and J gave up 4 bases; unmatched junction bases: 6. Germline-derived CDR1 and CDR2 are NSHNY and SYGAGN. The CDR3 length is 13 residues. The sequenced part of the CDR3 DNA is TGTGCCAGCGGATCAGGGGGCCGCTCC. It specifies CASGSGGRS. The full CDR3 protein reads CASGSGGRSDYTF.

This clone was seen a few times. Gene and germline names: mouse. This CDR3 reads CASSDGLGFQNTLYF. CDR3 bases read: TGTGCCAGCAGTGATGGCCTGGGGTTTCAAAAC. The chain joins TRBV13-1 to TRBJ2-4; tentative D call: TRBD2 (6 bases). The read gets to within 4 residues of the CDR3 end, and the germline J gene fills in the rest. Germline CDR1 is NSHNY and CDR2 is SYGAGN. The V end lost 0 bases, the J end lost 2 bases, and 10 bases lay between the germline ends. There are 15 residues in the CDR3.

This clone has more than one count but fewer than ten. Gene names denote mouse genes. The missing CDR3 end, 4 residues past where the read stops, is filled in from the germline J gene. This rearrangement joins TRBV13-1 to TRBJ2-3; 9 bases line up with TRBD1. Germline V gives CDR1 NSHNY, CDR2 SYGAGN. The CDR3 sequence is 17 residues long. The V gene end was trimmed by 3 bases and the J gene end by 0 bases; junction bases not matched to a gene: 8. The CDR3 loop reads CASSGSGTGFSAETLYF. The DNA read from the CDR3 is TGTGCCAGCAGTGGCTCCGGGACAGGGTTTAGTGCAGAA.

Details on this clone: Mouse names are used for the genes. The part of the CDR3 DNA that was read is TGTGCCAGCAGTATCCGACAGGGTGGCTCC. Its translation: CASSIRQGGS. The whole CDR3 protein is CASSIRQGGSDYTF. V gene TRBV13-3 combines with J gene TRBJ1-2, with 7 bases identical to TRBD1. Sequencing ends 4 residues short of the CDR3 end; the germline J gene provides the rest. V gave up 4 bases and J gave up 4 bases; unmatched junction bases: 7. The germline V gene has CDR1 NNHDY and CDR2 SYVADS. The CDR3 loop spans 14 amino acids.

With regard to this clone: Any gene name here is a mouse gene name. Read coverage stops 4 residues before the CDR3 terminus; the germline J gene supplies the remainder. This rearrangement joins TRBV19 to TRBJ2-4, with 7 bases fitting TRBD2. The CDR3 sequence is 16 residues long. Per germline, CDR1 FNHDT and CDR2 SITEND (reference sequence). The V segment lost 5 bases and the J segment 0 bases; nucleotides outside the gene matches: 9. The CDR3 protein is CASSPAWGSSQNTLYF. The sequenced CDR3 bases are TGTGCCAGCAGCCCCGCCTGGGGGTCTAGTCAAAAC.

Concerning this clone: The germline and genes are mouse ones. The read ends 4 residues before the CDR3 terminus; that terminus is restored from the germline J gene. The gene calls are TRBV19 and TRBJ2-1, with a possible D match to TRBD2 (6 bases). The CDR3 has 14 residues. The V end lost 1 base, the J end lost 6 bases, and 11 bases lay between the germline ends. CDR1 is FNHDT and CDR2 is SITEND in the germline V gene (reference sequence). CDR3: CASSIKVGVAEQFF. The sequenced part of the CDR3 DNA is TGTGCCAGCAGTATAAAGGTGGGGGTTGCT.

A few counts support this clone. The gene names here belong to mouse. The read finishes 4 residues shy of the CDR3 end, and the germline J gene is used to complete it. V and J are TRBV14 and TRBJ2-1; 9 positions match TRBD1. Unmatched junction bases numbered 4, after V lost 5 bases and J lost 1 base. Per germline, CDR1 SGHDT and CDR2 FRDEAV. CDR3 length equals 15 residues. The CDR3 spells CASSRTGDNYAEQFF. The covered CDR3 bases are TGTGCCAGCAGCCGGACAGGGGACAACTATGCT. Variable domain in full (rest from reference TRBV14 and TRBJ2-1): EAGVTQSPRYAVLQEGQAVSFWCDPISGHDTLYWYQQPRDQGPQLLVYFRDEAVIDNSQLPSDRFSAVRPKGTNSTLKIQSAKQGDTATYLCASSRTGDNYAEQFFGPGTRLTVL.